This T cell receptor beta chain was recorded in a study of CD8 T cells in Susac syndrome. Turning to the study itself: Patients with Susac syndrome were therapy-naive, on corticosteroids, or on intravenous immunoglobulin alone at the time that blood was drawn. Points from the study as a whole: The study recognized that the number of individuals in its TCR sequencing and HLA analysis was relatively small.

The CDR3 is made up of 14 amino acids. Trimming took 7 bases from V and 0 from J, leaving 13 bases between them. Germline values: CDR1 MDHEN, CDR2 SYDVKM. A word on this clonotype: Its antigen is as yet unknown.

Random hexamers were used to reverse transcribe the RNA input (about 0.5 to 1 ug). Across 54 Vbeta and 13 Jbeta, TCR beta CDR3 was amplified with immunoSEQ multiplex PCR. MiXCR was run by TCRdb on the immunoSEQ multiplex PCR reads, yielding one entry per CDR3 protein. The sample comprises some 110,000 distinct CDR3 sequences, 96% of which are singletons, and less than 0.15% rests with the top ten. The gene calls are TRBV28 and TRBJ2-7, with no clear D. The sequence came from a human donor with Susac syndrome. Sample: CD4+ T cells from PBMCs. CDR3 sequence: CASTPTSRSYEQYF. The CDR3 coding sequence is TGTGCCAGCACCCCCACGAGTCGCTCCTACGAGCAGTACTTC.